The 27 T cell receptor beta chains below all came from one sample that was sequenced in a study of cytomegalovirus exposure and HLA in healthy donors. A multiplex PCR was run with 60 Vbeta primers and 13 Jbeta primers. Method: immunoSEQ multiplex PCR; TCRdb's copy keeps in-frame clones and lacks some. The data contain more than 90,000 clones, about 70% of them singletons. The material sequenced was PBMCs. The origin of the receptors is a woman aged 25 to 45 in good health and CMV-seronegative.

This clone was counted only a few times. The chain carries TRBV10-3 and TRBJ2-5; the match to TRBD1 covers 9 bases. With 8 bases clipped from V and 5 bases from J, the junction kept 9 bases outside the gene matches. The germline gives CDR1 ENHRY, CDR2 SYGVKD. The CDR3 totals 14 residues. CDR3 in amino acids: CAIGVGQGLETQYF. Written as DNA, the CDR3 is TGTGCCATCGGGGTGGGACAGGGATTGGAGACCCAGTACTTC.

The chain is built from TRBV2 and TRBJ1-5, with D unresolved. Trimming took off 3 bases at V and 0 bases at J, with 15 bases between the two ends. The CDR3 loop spans 17 amino acids. Germline assignment: CDR1 SNHLY and CDR2 FYNNEI. As DNA, the CDR3 is TGTGCCAGCAGTGATTGGTCAGGCGATTATAGCAATCAGCCCCAGCATTTT. Protein: CASSDWSGDYSNQPQHF.

This clone was observed a handful of times. The rearrangement joins TRBV5-6 to TRBJ1-2, with D perhaps TRBD1 (6 bases). The CDR3 totals 14 residues. Germline V gene lookup returns CDR1 SGHDT and CDR2 YYEEEE. V was trimmed by 4 bases and J by 3 bases, leaving 13 bases between them. In nucleotides, the CDR3 is TGTGCCAGCAGCCCAATAGGGACATACTATGGCTACACCTTC. Its translation is CASSPIGTYYGYTF. The whole variable domain, remainder taken from reference TRBV5-6 and TRBJ1-2, is DAGVTQSPTHLIKTRGQQVTLRCSPKSGHDTVSWYQQALGQGPQFIFQYYEEEERQRGNFPDRFSGHQFPNYSSELNVNALLLGDSALYLCASSPIGTYYGYTFGSGTRLTVV.

A single count supports this clone. The V and J genes are TRBV5-1 and TRBJ2-3; possible D gene TRBD2, 5 bases. The CDR3 contains 13 residues. CDR1 and CDR2 (germline): SGHRS, YFSETQ. The V gene lost 2 bases and the J gene lost 7 bases, with 11 bases spanning the gap. The CDR3 DNA reads as TGCGCCAGCAGCTTTGAGCGGAGTAATACGCAGTATTTT. Amino acid sequence: CASSFERSNTQYF.

V and J are TRBV5-1 and TRBJ1-6; D may be TRBD1 (5 bases). Germline loops: CDR1 SGHRS, CDR2 YFSETQ. There are 15 residues in the CDR3. V was clipped by 4 bases and J by 5 bases, with 13 bases between them. CDR3 loop: CASSTGGTDNSPLHF. In nucleotides, the CDR3 is TGCGCCAGCAGCACGGGCGGGACTGATAATTCACCCCTCCACTTT.

The chain uses TRBV5-1 and TRBJ2-2; D might be TRBD2 (6 bases). The V gene's germline CDR1 is SGHRS and CDR2 YFSETQ. The CDR3 has 17 residues. V was shortened by 7 bases and J by 2 bases, with 21 bases between the two germline ends. The CDR3 DNA reads TGCGCCAGCGCCAGCAGCTTGACTAGTCTCAACACCGGGGAGCTGTTTTTT. Its translation is CASASSLTSLNTGELFF.

Sample share makes this clone medium-sized. V gene TRBV4-3 combines with J gene TRBJ2-6; D might be TRBD2 (5 bases). The CDR3 loop spans 16 amino acids. CDR1 is LGHNA and CDR2 is YSLEER in the germline V gene. Trimming took off 1 base at V and 4 bases at J, with 11 bases between the two ends. The CDR3: CASSQGVEGGANVLTF. The CDR3 bases are TGCGCCAGCAGCCAAGGCGTCGAGGGCGGGGCCAACGTCCTGACTTTC.

V is TRBV13 and J is TRBJ2-1; 7 bases line up with TRBD2. This CDR3 spans 12 amino acids. J gave up 8 bases and V 4 bases, and 2 bases lay outside the gene matches. Germline CDR1 PRHDT, CDR2 FYEKMQ (reference sequence). The CDR3 loop reads CASSSAGDEQFF. The CDR3 DNA reads TGTGCCAGCAGCTCCGCGGGAGATGAGCAGTTCTTC.

The chain couples TRBV6-5 to TRBJ1-1; the D gene is possibly TRBD1 (5 bases). Germline loops: CDR1 MNHEY, CDR2 SVGAGI. The CDR3 is 12 residues long. The ends were cut back, 7 bases at V and 1 base at J, with 7 bases in the middle. The CDR3 nucleotides read TGTGCCAGCAATGACAGGAACACTGAAGCTTTCTTT. Translating gives CASNDRNTEAFF.

CDR3 coding DNA: TGTGCCAGCAGTGCCCCGGGACAGCTTTCACCCCTCCACTTT. It is translated as CASSAPGQLSPLHF. The chain recombines TRBV6-1 with TRBJ1-6, with TRBD1 matching over 7 bases. CDR3 size: 14 residues. The germline gives CDR1 MNHNS, CDR2 SASEGT. The V gene end was trimmed by 4 bases and the J gene end by 9 bases; junction bases not matched to a gene: 6.

The sample holds one count of this clone. The chain links TRBV25-1 to TRBJ2-1; the D gene is possibly TRBD2 (6 bases). V gave up 3 bases and J gave up 8 bases, with 11 bases separating them. CDR1 is MGHDK, CDR2 SYGVNS, per germline. The CDR3 is 13 amino acids. For the CDR3, the DNA is TGTGCCAGCAGTGAGGGACTTGTGGATGAGCAGTTCTTC. Residues: CASSEGLVDEQFF.

The genes are TRBV4-2 and TRBJ1-2; TRBD1 agrees at 7 bases. The CDR3 runs 14 residues. Germline CDR1 is LGHNA and CDR2 is YNFKEQ. Unmatched junction bases numbered 5, after V lost 4 bases and J lost 3 bases. The CDR3 reads CASSPGGRDYGYTF. The CDR3 nucleotides are TGTGCCAGCAGCCCAGGGGGTAGGGACTATGGCTACACCTTC.

The rearrangement uses TRBV27 and TRBJ1-5; D not certain. The germline V gene has CDR1 MNHEY and CDR2 SMNVEV (reference sequence). This CDR3 contains 15 residues. Trimming removed 3 bases at V and 0 bases at J, with 9 bases between. CDR3 nucleotides: TGTGCCAGCAGTTTTAACCCCTATAGCAATCAGCCCCAGCATTTT. This codes for CASSFNPYSNQPQHF.

V is TRBV11-3 and J is TRBJ1-1; TRBD1 matches 8 bases. Germline V lookup: CDR1 SGHNT, CDR2 YENEEA. V lost 3 bases and J lost 1; bases outside the gene matches: 1. This CDR3 is 14 amino acids long. DNA of the CDR3: TGTGCCAGCAGCTTCGGACAGGGGAACACTGAAGCTTTCTTT. It yields the protein CASSFGQGNTEAFF.

This clone showed up just once. The chain is built from TRBV5-1 and TRBJ2-5; 11 bases are shared with TRBD2. From germline, CDR1 is SGHRS and CDR2 YFSETQ. Unmatched junction bases numbered 2, after V lost 4 bases and J lost 3 bases. The CDR3 has 14 residues. The CDR3 is CASSLTSGKETQYF. The CDR3, as DNA: TGCGCCAGCAGCCTGACTAGCGGGAAAGAGACCCAGTACTTC.

This clone was observed a handful of times. The chain carries TRBV15 and TRBJ2-1; no clear D. Germline V gene data show CDR1 as LNHNV and CDR2 as YYDKDF (reference sequence). This CDR3 spans 14 amino acids. The V and J ends lost 0 bases and 5 bases respectively, with 8 bases between them. CDR3 loop: CATSRDRLDNEQFF. DNA for the CDR3: TGTGCCACCAGCAGAGATCGCCTAGACAATGAGCAGTTCTTC.

V usage is TRBV19 and J usage is TRBJ1-5; 8 bases match TRBD1. V gave up 5 bases and J gave up 4 bases; unmatched junction bases: 7. The germline CDR1 and CDR2 sequences are LNHDA and SQIVND (reference sequence). The CDR3 has 15 residues. CDR3 DNA: TGTGCCAGTAGTCTGCGGACAGGGAGTAATCAGCCCCAGCATTTT. Its protein is CASSLRTGSNQPQHF.

V usage is TRBV4-2 and J usage is TRBJ2-5; TRBD1 is a possible D gene (6 bases). CDR1 and CDR2 from the germline V gene are LGHNA and YNFKEQ. The CDR3 extends over 15 amino acids. The V gene lost 3 bases and the J gene lost 2 bases, with 13 bases spanning the gap. For the CDR3, the DNA is TGTGCCAGCAGCCACACGACAGGAATTCAAGAGACCCAGTACTTC. Protein sequence: CASSHTTGIQETQYF.

The V gene is TRBV2, the J gene TRBJ1-2; 8 nucleotides align to TRBD1. The CDR3 consists of 15 residues. Germline assignment: CDR1 SNHLY and CDR2 FYNNEI. Unmatched junction bases numbered 14, after V lost 6 bases and J lost 8 bases. This CDR3 is CASRKNLGQGDGYTF. The CDR3 DNA reads as TGTGCCAGCAGGAAAAATTTAGGACAGGGAGACGGCTACACCTTC.

V usage is TRBV9 and J usage is TRBJ2-3; D may be TRBD2 (6 bases). Trimming removed 8 bases from V and 4 bases from J, with 11 bases in between. In germline, CDR1 is SGDLS, CDR2 YYNGEE. The CDR3 totals 12 residues. CDR3: CASRGTADTQYF. DNA of the CDR3: TGTGCCAGTCGGGGGACCGCAGATACGCAGTATTTT.

The chain employs TRBV5-4 and TRBJ1-2; the D is unclear. Germline assignment: CDR1 SGHNT and CDR2 YYREEE (reference sequence). The CDR3 length is 15 residues. Trimming removed 4 bases at V and 0 bases at J, with 13 bases between. The CDR3 DNA reads TGTGCCAGCAGCCGGGATGGGCCAACTAACTATGGCTACACCTTC. It specifies CASSRDGPTNYGYTF.

The genes are TRBV7-9 and TRBJ2-1; 7 bases fit TRBD2. From germline, CDR1 is SEHNR and CDR2 FQNEAQ (reference sequence). The CDR3 loop spans 16 amino acids. After removal of 5 bases from V and 9 bases from J, the junction contained 16 bases not matched to a gene. This CDR3 reads CASSTPVGEGRVEQFF. CDR3 nucleotide sequence: TGTGCCAGCAGCACCCCCGTAGGGGAGGGCCGTGTTGAGCAGTTCTTC. Using reference TRBV7-9 and TRBJ2-1 for the parts outside the CDR3, the full variable domain is DTGVSQNPRHKITKRGQNVTFRCDPISEHNRLYWYRQTLGQGPEFLTYFQNEAQLEKSRLLSDRFSAERPKGSFSTLEIQRTEQGDSAMYLCASSTPVGEGRVEQFFGPGTRLTVL.

This chain uses TRBV20-1 with TRBJ2-3, with D perhaps matching TRBD1 (6 bases). CDR1 is DFQATT, CDR2 SNEGSKA, per germline (reference sequence). This CDR3 is 11 amino acids long. The V gene lost 5 bases and the J gene lost 6 bases, with 9 bases spanning the gap. CDR3 loop: CSAGGEDTQYF. CDR3 coding DNA: TGCAGTGCTGGGGGCGAGGATACGCAGTATTTT.

The J gene is TRBJ1-1, the V gene TRBV7-9; D is undetermined. Trimming took off 5 bases at V and 8 bases at J, with 12 bases between the two ends. This CDR3 has 12 amino acids. Looked up from germline, CDR1 is SEHNR and CDR2 is FQNEAQ (reference sequence). The CDR3 sequence is CASSPRRSEAFF. CDR3 sequence (DNA): TGTGCCAGCAGCCCCCGTCGGAGCGAAGCTTTCTTT.

This rearrangement joins TRBV27 to TRBJ2-1; TRBD1 matches at 10 bases. There are 15 residues in the CDR3. After removal of 5 bases from V and 3 bases from J, the junction contained 4 bases not matched to a gene. Germline V gene data show CDR1 as MNHEY and CDR2 as SMNVEV (reference sequence). The CDR3 region is CASSKTGGYYNEQFF. In nucleotides, the CDR3 is TGTGCCAGCAGTAAGACAGGGGGCTACTACAATGAGCAGTTCTTC.

The chain carries TRBV28 and TRBJ2-7; 7 bases are shared with TRBD2. CDR1 is MDHEN and CDR2 is SYDVKM in the germline V gene. V gave up 8 bases and J gave up 3 bases; unmatched junction bases: 7. The CDR3 has 13 amino acids. CDR3 amino acids: CASGGDLVYEQYF. The DNA of the CDR3 is TGTGCCAGCGGGGGGGACTTGGTCTACGAGCAGTACTTC.

The CDR3 reads CASSRGQQFNQPQHF. For the CDR3, the DNA is TGTGCCAGCAGCCGGGGACAGCAATTCAATCAGCCCCAGCATTTT. The chain employs TRBV5-8 and TRBJ1-5, with 7 bases aligning to TRBD1. From germline, CDR1 is SGHTS and CDR2 YDEGEE. CDR3 length equals 15 residues. V lost 4 bases, J lost 3 bases, and 7 bases stayed unmatched.